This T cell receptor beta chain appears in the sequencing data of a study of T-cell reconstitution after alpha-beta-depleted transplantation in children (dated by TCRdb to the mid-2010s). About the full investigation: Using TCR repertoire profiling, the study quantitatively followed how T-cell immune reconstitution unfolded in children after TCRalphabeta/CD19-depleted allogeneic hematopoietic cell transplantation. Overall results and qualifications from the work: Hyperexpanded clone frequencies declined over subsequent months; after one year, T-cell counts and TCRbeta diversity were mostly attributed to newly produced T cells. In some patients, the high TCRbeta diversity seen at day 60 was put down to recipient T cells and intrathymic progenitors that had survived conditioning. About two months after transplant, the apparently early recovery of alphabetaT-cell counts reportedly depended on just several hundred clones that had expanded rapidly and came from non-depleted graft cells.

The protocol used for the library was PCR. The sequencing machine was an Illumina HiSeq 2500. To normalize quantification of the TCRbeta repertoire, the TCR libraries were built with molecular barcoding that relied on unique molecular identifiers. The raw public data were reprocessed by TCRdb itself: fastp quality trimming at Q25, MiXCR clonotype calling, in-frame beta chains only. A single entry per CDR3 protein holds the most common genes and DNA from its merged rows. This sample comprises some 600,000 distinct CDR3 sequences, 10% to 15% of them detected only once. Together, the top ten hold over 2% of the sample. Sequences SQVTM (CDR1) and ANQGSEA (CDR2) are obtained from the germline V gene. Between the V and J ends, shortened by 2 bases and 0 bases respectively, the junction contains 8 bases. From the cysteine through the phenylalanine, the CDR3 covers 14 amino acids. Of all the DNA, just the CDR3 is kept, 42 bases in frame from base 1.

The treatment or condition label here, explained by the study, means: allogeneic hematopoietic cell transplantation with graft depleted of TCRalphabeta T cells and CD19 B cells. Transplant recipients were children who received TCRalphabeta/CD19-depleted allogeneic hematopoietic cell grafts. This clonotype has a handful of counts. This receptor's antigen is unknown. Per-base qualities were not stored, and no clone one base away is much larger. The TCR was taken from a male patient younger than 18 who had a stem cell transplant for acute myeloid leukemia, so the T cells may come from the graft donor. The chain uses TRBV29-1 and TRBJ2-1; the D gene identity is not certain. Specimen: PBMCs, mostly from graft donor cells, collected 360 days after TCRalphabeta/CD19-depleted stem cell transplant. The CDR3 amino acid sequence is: CSVEPSVSYNEQFF. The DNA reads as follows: TGCAGCGTTGAACCCAGTGTCTCCTACAATGAGCAGTTCTTC.